This T cell receptor (beta chain) was identified during a study of cytomegalovirus exposure and HLA in healthy donors. The PCR was carried out with 60 Vbeta primers and 13 Jbeta primers. Source study methods: A later analysis counted approximately 80 million unique TCR beta chains, 9.5 million to 12 million shared. Assay: immunoSEQ multiplex PCR; the TCRdb copy retains only in-frame clones and omits some. The V and J calls and the clone size are those of that table, but D and trimming were determined from the DNA. The table lists fewer than 250,000 clones, approximately 80% of them singletons. The table lists this clone with a count of one. Germline V gives CDR1 SQVTM, CDR2 ANQGSEA. The CDR3 contains 14 residues. V was clipped by 5 bases and J by 2 bases, with 12 bases between them.

Sequencing was carried out using PBMCs. The TCR originated in a woman aged 30 to 39 in good health and CMV-seropositive. The chain carries TRBV29-1 and TRBJ1-4; a weak D match, TRBD1 (5 bases). CDR3 nucleotides: TGCAGCGTTTCCAGGGCGGGGACTAATGAAAAACTGTTTTTT. Translated, it gives CSVSRAGTNEKLFF. Full variable domain (remainder filled in from reference TRBV29-1 and TRBJ1-4): SAVISQKPSRDICQRGTSLTIQCQVDSQVTMMFWYRQQPGQSLTLIATANQGSEATYESGFVIDKFPISRPNLTFSTLTVSNMSPEDSSIYLCSVSRAGTNEKLFFGSGTQLSVL.